This T cell receptor beta chain was identified during a study of early T cells in non-severe SARS-CoV-2 infection. Individually, cDNA molecules had unique molecular identifiers attached to them. TCRdb re-analysed the 5' RACE reads in MiXCR, keeping a single row per CDR3 protein. The sample lists 65,000 to 95,000 distinct CDR3 sequences, around 10% occurring once. The CDR3 runs to 9 residues. CDR1 and CDR2 from the germline V gene are SQVTM and ANQGSEA. This clonotype was counted a few times. A read error may account for a junction end that differs from germline. This specimen consisted of whole blood, obtained at baseline. The rearrangement joins TRBV29-1 to TRBJ2-5; D not certain. This clonotype was sampled from an adult who was a healthcare worker with PCR-confirmed SARS-CoV-2 infection or an uninfected control (not recorded which). The donor label of this sample is uncertain. CDR3 in DNA: TGCAGCGTTGAAGATCGGGTGAATTTC. This encodes CSVEDRVNF. Combining the CDR3 with reference TRBV29-1 and TRBJ2-5 gives the whole variable domain SAVISQKPSRDICQRGTSLTIQCQVDSQVTMMFWYRQQPGQSLTLIATANQGSEATYESGFVIDKFPISRPNLTFSTLTVSNMSPEDSSIYLCSVEDRVNFGPGTRLLVL.